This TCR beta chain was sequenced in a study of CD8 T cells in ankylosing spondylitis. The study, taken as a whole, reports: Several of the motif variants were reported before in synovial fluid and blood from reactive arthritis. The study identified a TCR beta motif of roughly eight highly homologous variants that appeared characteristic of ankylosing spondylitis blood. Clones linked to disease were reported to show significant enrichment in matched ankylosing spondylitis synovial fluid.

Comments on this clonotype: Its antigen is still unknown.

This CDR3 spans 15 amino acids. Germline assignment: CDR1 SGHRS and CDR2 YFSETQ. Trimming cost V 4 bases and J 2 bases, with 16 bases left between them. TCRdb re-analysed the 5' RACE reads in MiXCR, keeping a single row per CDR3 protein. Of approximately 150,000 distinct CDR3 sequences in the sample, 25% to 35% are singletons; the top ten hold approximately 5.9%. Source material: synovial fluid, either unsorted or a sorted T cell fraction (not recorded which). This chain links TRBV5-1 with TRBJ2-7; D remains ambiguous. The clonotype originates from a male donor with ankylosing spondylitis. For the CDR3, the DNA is TGCGCCAGCAGCCCGGACGTTCGGATAACCTACGAGCAGTACTTC. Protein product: CASSPDVRITYEQYF.